The clone carrying this T cell receptor beta chain came up once. As yet, its antigen is unknown. PCR was performed using 60 Vbeta and 13 Jbeta primers. TCRdb's copy holds only in-frame clones and misses some; the assay was immunoSEQ multiplex PCR. The profile shows approximately 150,000 clones, 75% to 80% of them singletons. This CDR3 is 16 amino acids long. Germline CDR1 SEHNR, CDR2 FQNEAQ (reference sequence). Trimming removed 4 bases from V and 2 bases from J; junction bases left unmatched: 7. This sample is drawn from a study of cytomegalovirus exposure and HLA in healthy donors. Study-wide results and caveats: TCR beta chains numbering some 160 were designated cytomegalovirus-associated. Later on, an analysis tied over 15,000 TCR beta sequences to HLA alleles at 0.05 false discovery rate. A later analysis revealed that TCR association rates differed between HLA loci, peaking at DRB1 and bottoming out at HLA-C.

Donors had nominal health at sampling but likely had unrecorded immune exposures. The material sequenced was PBMCs. This clonotype originated in a woman in her thirties or forties in good health and CMV-seropositive. The chain carries TRBV7-9 and TRBJ2-3, with 9 bases fitting TRBD2. Here the CDR3 reads CASSSGLAPFTDTQYF. The CDR3 DNA reads TGTGCCAGCAGCTCCGGACTAGCGCCCTTCACAGATACGCAGTATTTT.